The text below deals with one T cell receptor beta chain. These data come from a study of blood T cell repertoires in COVID-19. Study-level background: Italy, Spain and the United States were the sources of the convalescent and acute COVID-19 samples.

Original processing notes: Reference gene primer amplification gave nucleated cell count estimates. The repertoire was sequenced with immunoSEQ multiplex PCR; TCRdb's copy has only in-frame clones and lacks some. V and J calls and clone size are given by that table; D and trimming were obtained from the DNA. The data show about 350,000 clones, roughly 90% seen once. Followed over time, Seattle patients had been enrolled while infection was active. V lost 3 bases and J lost 4, with 15 bases in between. This CDR3 has 14 residues. Looked up from germline, CDR1 is DFQATT and CDR2 is SNEGSKA (reference sequence).

The sequencing sample was made of peripheral blood. The sequence was obtained from a woman aged 60-75 years with COVID-19, enrolled during active disease. The J gene is TRBJ1-2, the V gene TRBV20-1; possibly TRBD1 for D (5 bases). The CDR3 loop is CSASIHGGSYGYTF. Written as DNA, the CDR3 is TGCAGTGCTAGTATACATGGGGGGTCCTATGGCTACACCTTC.